The 8 T cell receptor beta chains below all came from one sample that was sequenced in a study of cytomegalovirus exposure and HLA in healthy donors. Primers for the PCR totalled 60 Vbeta and 13 Jbeta. Libraries were prepared by immunoSEQ multiplex PCR; TCRdb keeps only in-frame clonotypes and omits some of them. The data hold 130,000 to 150,000 clones, with over 60% observed a single time. Sequencing was done on a sample of PBMCs. These receptors were obtained from a male donor in good health and CMV-seropositive.

The chain is built from TRBV21-1 and TRBJ1-2; the table assigns TRBD1, which was not confirmed against the DNA. TRBV21-1 is described as a pseudogene. CDR3 length equals 14 residues. The CDR3 sequence is CASSFDRVNYGYTF. The DNA of the CDR3 is TGTGCCAGCAGCTTTGACAGGGTTAACTATGGCTACACCTTC.

The CDR3 DNA sequence: TGTGCCACCGCGCCGGACAGCCGAAACACCATATATTTT. Encoded protein: CATAPDSRNTIYF. The chain couples TRBV27 to TRBJ1-3, with D perhaps matching TRBD1 (6 bases). CDR3 length equals 13 residues. V lost 10 bases and J 5 bases, leaving 15 bases between the germline ends. Looked up from germline, CDR1 is MNHEY and CDR2 is SMNVEV (reference sequence).

This sequence joins TRBV6-4 and TRBJ2-6, with 10 bases fitting TRBD1. This CDR3 is 18 amino acids long. V lost 0 bases to trimming and J lost 2 bases; unmatched junction nucleotides: 4. Germline CDR1 reads MRHNA; CDR2 reads SNTAGT. CDR3 DNA sequence: TGTGCCAGCAGTGACTCGAAGGACAGGGGGACTGGGGCCAACGTCCTGACTTTC. This translates into CASSDSKDRGTGANVLTF.

The chain uses TRBV28 and TRBJ2-7; TRBD2 aligns across 13 bases. Germline V gene lookup returns CDR1 MDHEN and CDR2 SYDVKM. CDR3 length: 18 residues. With 5 bases clipped from V and 3 bases from J, the junction kept 13 bases outside the gene matches. The DNA for the CDR3 is TGTGCCAGCAGTACAATATCCCGGACTAGCGGGAGAAACTACGAGCAGTACTTC. It codes for CASSTISRTSGRNYEQYF.

The rearrangement uses TRBV5-6 and TRBJ2-7; D possibly corresponds to TRBD2 (5 bases). V was cut by 2 bases and J by 3 bases, with 6 bases left in between. Germline CDR1 SGHDT, CDR2 YYEEEE. The CDR3 contains 12 residues. CDR3 loop: CASSFRDYEQYF. CDR3 sequence (DNA): TGTGCCAGCAGCTTTCGGGACTACGAGCAGTACTTC.

V and J are TRBV4-1 and TRBJ2-3; a possible D gene is TRBD2 (5 bases). The CDR3 has 14 amino acids. Trimming took 6 bases from V and 2 from J, leaving 12 bases between them. The germline V gene encodes CDR1 MGHRA and CDR2 YSYEKL. CDR3: CASRRTGNTDTQYF. CDR3 sequence (DNA): TGCGCCAGCAGGAGGACGGGGAACACAGATACGCAGTATTTT.

The gene calls are TRBV7-6 and TRBJ2-5; 10 bases fit TRBD2. Looked up from germline, CDR1 is SGHVS and CDR2 is FNYEAQ. With V trimmed by 5 bases and J by 5 bases, 5 bases remained unmatched. CDR3 size: 14 residues. Here the CDR3 DNA reads TGTGCCAGCAGCGAGCAGACTAGCGGGGAGACCCAGTACTTC. This codes for CASSEQTSGETQYF.

CDR3 in DNA: TGTGCCAGCTCACCGGGGCAGGAAATACATACGCAGTATTTT. Translation gives CASSPGQEIHTQYF. J is TRBJ2-3 and V is TRBV18, with D possibly TRBD1 on 5 matching bases. V was shortened by 3 bases and J by 7 bases, with 14 bases between the two germline ends. Germline-derived CDR1 and CDR2 are KGHSH and LQKENI. The CDR3 is made up of 14 amino acids. The full variable domain, completed using reference TRBV18 and TRBJ2-3, is NAGVMQNPRHLVRRRGQEARLRCSPMKGHSHVYWYRQLPEEGLKFMVYLQKENIIDESGMPKERFSAEFPKEGPSILRIQQVVRGDSAAYFCASSPGQEIHTQYFGPGTRLTVL.